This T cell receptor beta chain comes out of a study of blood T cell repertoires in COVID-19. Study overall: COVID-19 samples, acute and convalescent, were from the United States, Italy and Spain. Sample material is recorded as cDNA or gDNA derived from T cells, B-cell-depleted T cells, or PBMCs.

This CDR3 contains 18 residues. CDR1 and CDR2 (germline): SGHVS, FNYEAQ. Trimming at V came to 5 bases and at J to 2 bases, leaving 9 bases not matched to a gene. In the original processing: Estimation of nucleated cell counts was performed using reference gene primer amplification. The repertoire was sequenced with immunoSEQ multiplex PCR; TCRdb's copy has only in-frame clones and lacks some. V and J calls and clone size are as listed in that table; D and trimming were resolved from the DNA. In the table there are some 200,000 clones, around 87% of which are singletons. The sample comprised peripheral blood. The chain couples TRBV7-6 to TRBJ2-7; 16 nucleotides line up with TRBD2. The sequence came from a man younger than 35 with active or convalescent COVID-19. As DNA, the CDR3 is TGTGCCAGCAGCCACCCGGTAGGGACTAGCGGGAGGGCCTACGAGCAGTACTTC. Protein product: CASSHPVGTSGRAYEQYF. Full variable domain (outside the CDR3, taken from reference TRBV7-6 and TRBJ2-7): GAGVSQSPRYKVTKRGQDVALRCDPISGHVSLYWYRQALGQGPEFLTYFNYEAQQDKSGLPNDRFSAERPEGSISTLTIQRTEQRDSAMYRCASSHPVGTSGRAYEQYFGPGTRLTVT.